One sample yielded the 24 T cell receptor beta chains listed below, sequenced in a study of shared clonotypes between healthy human individuals. Repertoires were generated with immunoSEQ multiplex PCR, while TCRdb's copy carries only in-frame clones and drops some. This sample has 450,000 to 500,000 clones, with approximately 80% found just once. Material: PBMCs. The receptors come from a woman in her thirties or forties in good health. Some clones in this sample may be carry-over from other donors' samples.

V gene TRBV2 combines with J gene TRBJ2-7; D not certain. The CDR3 sequence is 12 residues long. Trimming removed 3 bases at V and 3 bases at J, with 6 bases between. Germline loops: CDR1 SNHLY, CDR2 FYNNEI. The CDR3 sequence is CASSDDRYEQYF. The CDR3 DNA reads as TGTGCCAGCAGTGATGACCGCTACGAGCAGTACTTC.

A single count supports this clone. This chain links TRBV7-7 with TRBJ1-5, with D possibly TRBD1 on 5 matching bases. This CDR3 has 13 residues. Looked up from germline, CDR1 is SSHAT and CDR2 is FNYEAQ (reference sequence). Trimming took off 3 bases at V and 7 bases at J, with 10 bases between the two ends. CDR3 bases: TGTGCCAGCAGCTTGGGGCCAGGACAGCCCCAGCATTTT. Its translation is CASSLGPGQPQHF.

The V call is TRBV10-2, the J call TRBJ1-6; a possible D gene is TRBD1 (5 bases). Germline lookup yields CDR1 WSHSY and CDR2 SAAADI. The CDR3 has 14 residues. Trimming stripped 6 bases from V and 6 bases from J, with 12 bases between. CDR3 DNA: TGCGCCAGCAGCAGGGACTCTTTTAATTCACCCCTCCACTTT. Its protein is CASSRDSFNSPLHF.

CDR3 sequence: CASNPGQGNYGYTF. The CDR3, as DNA: TGTGCCAGTAATCCCGGACAGGGGAACTATGGCTACACCTTC. The V and J genes are TRBV9 and TRBJ1-2; 9 positions agree with TRBD1. CDR1 is SGDLS, CDR2 YYNGEE, per germline. The CDR3 has 14 residues. V shed 8 bases and J 2 bases; nucleotides not matched to a gene: 7.

The gene calls are TRBV28 and TRBJ1-2; D not certain. This CDR3 comprises 14 residues. The V gene's germline CDR1 is MDHEN and CDR2 SYDVKM. The V gene lost 7 bases and the J gene lost 4 bases, with 16 bases spanning the gap. The CDR3, as DNA: TGTGCCAGCACCCCCTGGACCACTAGCTATGGCTACACCTTC. Translated: CASTPWTTSYGYTF.

A single count supports this clone. The rearrangement links TRBV4-3 to TRBJ2-2; 7 nucleotides line up with TRBD2. With 4 bases clipped from V and 7 bases from J, the junction kept 12 bases outside the gene matches. The CDR3 loop spans 16 amino acids. The germline V gene has CDR1 LGHNA and CDR2 YSLEER. The CDR3: CASSPRTSSKGGELFF. DNA for the CDR3: TGCGCCAGCAGCCCCCGGACTAGTAGCAAGGGCGGGGAGCTGTTTTTT.

This clone was observed once. The germline gene is not matched at one end of the junction; a read error may be the cause. The V call is TRBV29-1, the J call TRBJ2-5; 10 positions match TRBD2. Germline V CDR1 and CDR2: SQVTM, ANQGSEA. The CDR3 has 15 amino acids. This CDR3 reads CSVLKAGGRQEAQYF. DNA for the CDR3: TGCAGCGTTCTGAAAGCGGGAGGGCGGCAAGAGGCCCAGTACTTC.

J is TRBJ1-2 and V is TRBV7-8; TRBD1 agrees at 12 bases. The germline gives CDR1 SGHVS, CDR2 FQNEAQ. The V gene end was trimmed by 5 bases and the J gene end by 5 bases; junction bases not matched to a gene: 6. The CDR3 runs 15 residues. The CDR3 DNA reads TGTGCCAGCAGCGAAAGGGACAGGGGGCATTATGGCTACACCTTC. This translates into CASSERDRGHYGYTF.

This clone was observed a single time. The rearrangement joins TRBV6-1 to TRBJ2-7; 9 positions match TRBD1. Germline V CDR1 and CDR2: MNHNS, SASEGT. J lost 5 bases, V lost 6 bases, and 5 bases had no gene match. The CDR3 sequence is 13 residues long. The CDR3 protein is CASRGTGSHEQYF. In DNA, the CDR3 is TGTGCCAGCAGGGGGACAGGGTCCCACGAGCAGTACTTC.

The chain couples TRBV11-2 to TRBJ2-7; 10 positions match TRBD2. The CDR3 sequence is 20 residues long. The germline V gene encodes CDR1 SGHAT and CDR2 FQNNGV. The J segment lost 2 bases and the V segment lost 0 bases, leaving 16 bases of the junction unmatched. The CDR3 protein is CASSLDPTLPLAGSTYEQYF. The DNA for the CDR3 is TGTGCCAGCAGCTTAGATCCGACACTCCCACTAGCGGGATCCACCTACGAGCAGTACTTC.

The V call is TRBV7-2, the J call TRBJ2-2; D remains unclear. V lost 5 bases to trimming and J lost 6 bases, with 10 bases between them. Germline-derived CDR1 and CDR2 are SGHTA and FQGNSA. The CDR3 is made up of 13 amino acids. The CDR3 region is CASSPHPAGELFF. The CDR3 DNA reads TGTGCCAGCAGCCCGCATCCGGCCGGGGAGCTGTTTTTT. Full variable domain (rest looked up from reference TRBV7-2 and TRBJ2-2): GAGVSQSPSNKVTEKGKDVELRCDPISGHTALYWYRQSLGQGLEFLIYFQGNSAPDKSGLPSDRFSAERTGGSVSTLTIQRTQQEDSAVYLCASSPHPAGELFFGEGSRLTVL.

The V call is TRBV28, the J call TRBJ2-6; D is unclear. This CDR3 region has 19 residues. Trimming removed 4 bases from V and 0 bases from J, with 19 bases in between. Germline CDR1 MDHEN, CDR2 SYDVKM. Here the CDR3 reads CASSSPLHQKFSGANVLTF. CDR3 DNA: TGTGCCAGCAGTTCCCCTTTGCACCAAAAGTTCTCTGGGGCCAACGTCCTGACTTTC.

The chain links TRBV6-6 to TRBJ2-1; possibly TRBD1 for D (6 bases). This CDR3 region has 15 residues. V dropped 2 bases and J dropped 1 base, with 9 bases sitting between them. The germline V gene has CDR1 MNHNY and CDR2 SVGAGI (reference sequence). CDR3 region: CASSYRGQSYNEQFF. DNA of the CDR3: TGTGCCAGCAGTTACCGCGGACAGTCCTACAATGAGCAGTTCTTC.

This clone was counted between two and nine times. The rearrangement links TRBV4-3 to TRBJ2-4; D not certain. The CDR3 extends over 14 amino acids. V lost 5 bases and J lost 6, with 14 bases in between. CDR1 LGHNA and CDR2 YSLEER come from the germline V gene. The CDR3 loop reads CASSAAPASNIQYF. CDR3 DNA: TGCGCCAGCAGCGCGGCCCCCGCCTCAAACATTCAGTACTTC.

The sample holds a few counts of this clone. V and J are TRBV7-2 and TRBJ2-7, with 8 nucleotides matching TRBD1. CDR3 length: 12 residues. Trimming cost V 5 bases and J 9 bases; bases outside gene matches: 6. CDR1 is SGHTA, CDR2 FQGNSA, per germline. The CDR3 reads CASSGQGLWQYF. The DNA for the CDR3 is TGTGCCAGCAGCGGACAGGGACTGTGGCAGTACTTC.

The J gene is TRBJ1-1, the V gene TRBV5-1; D unresolved. The V and J ends lost 2 bases and 11 bases respectively, with 16 bases between them. The CDR3 consists of 13 residues. The germline gives CDR1 SGHRS, CDR2 YFSETQ. The CDR3 is CASSLSGYSGAFF. The CDR3 DNA is TGCGCCAGCAGCTTATCCGGGTACTCGGGGGCTTTCTTT.

Concerning this clone: Other DNA sequences from this sample encode an identical CDR3 as well. The chain couples TRBV7-9 to TRBJ2-5; no definite D call. Trimming removed 2 bases at V and 2 bases at J, with 3 bases between. The germline V gene has CDR1 SEHNR and CDR2 FQNEAQ (reference sequence). The CDR3 is 12 amino acids. This CDR3 reads CASSLLQETQYF. CDR3 in DNA: TGTGCCAGCAGCTTACTACAAGAGACCCAGTACTTC.

The rearrangement uses TRBV30 and TRBJ1-2; the match to TRBD1 covers 8 bases. From germline, CDR1 is GTSNPN and CDR2 SVGIG (reference sequence). The CDR3 extends over 13 amino acids. After removal of 1 base from V and 7 bases from J, the junction contained 5 bases not matched to a gene. In DNA, the CDR3 is TGTGCCTGGAGTGCGCAGGGGGCCGTTGGCTACACCTTC. It yields the protein CAWSAQGAVGYTF.

V gene TRBV28 combines with J gene TRBJ2-7; 7 bases fit TRBD2. CDR3 length: 16 residues. Trimming cost V 3 bases and J 5 bases; bases outside gene matches: 13. The V gene's germline CDR1 is MDHEN and CDR2 SYDVKM. CDR3 amino acids: CASSFSGRGGTHEQYF. CDR3 DNA: TGTGCCAGCAGTTTTTCGGGCCGGGGAGGGACCCACGAGCAGTACTTC.

The rearrangement links TRBV6-1 to TRBJ1-2; D is unclear. The CDR3 covers 18 residues. The germline CDR1 and CDR2 sequences are MNHNS and SASEGT. The V end was cut by 1 base, the J end by 0 bases, with 18 bases between. CDR3 DNA: TGTGCCAGCAGTGAAGTTGGGTTCATAACGAGATCTAACTATGGCTACACCTTC. Encoded protein: CASSEVGFITRSNYGYTF.

V is TRBV18 and J is TRBJ1-2; D remains unclear. Germline values: CDR1 KGHSH, CDR2 LQKENI. CDR3 size: 12 residues. Trimming stripped 0 bases from V and 8 bases from J, with 7 bases between. Written as DNA, the CDR3 is TGTGCCAGCTCACCACCCTTAGGGGGCTACACCTTC. It is translated as CASSPPLGGYTF.

V gene TRBV7-2 combines with J gene TRBJ2-5; TRBD1 aligns across 8 bases. The germline V gene has CDR1 SGHTA and CDR2 FQGNSA. This CDR3 comprises 15 residues. Trimming removed 4 bases from V and 4 bases from J; junction bases left unmatched: 8. This CDR3 is CASSSPGGAPETQYF. In DNA, the CDR3 is TGTGCCAGCAGCTCCCCAGGGGGCGCGCCAGAGACCCAGTACTTC.

This clone turned up a few times. A much larger clonotype is one base distant, so this may be a read error. This rearrangement joins TRBV29-1 to TRBJ2-7; D remains unclear. The CDR3 contains 13 residues. Between the trimmed V and J ends, which lost 4 bases and 4 bases, there was a span of 14 bases. Germline CDR1 is SQVTM and CDR2 is ANQGSEA. The CDR3 region is CSVGMVATYEQYF. CDR3 DNA sequence: TGCAGCGTTGGCATGGTGGCCACTTACGAGCAGTACTTC.

V and J are TRBV5-6 and TRBJ2-5, with 10 nucleotides matching TRBD1. V lost 1 base, J lost 7 bases, and 4 bases stayed unmatched. The CDR3 totals 14 residues. Germline values: CDR1 SGHDT, CDR2 YYEEEE. The CDR3 DNA is TGTGCCAGCAGCTTGTGGGACAGGGGAGGGACCCAGTACTTC. Translation gives CASSLWDRGGTQYF.